This TCR beta chain was sequenced for a study of blood T cell repertoires in COVID-19. Whole-study context: The samples span acute and convalescent COVID-19 from the United States, Italy and Spain. PBMCs, B-cell-depleted T cells, or T cells provided the cDNA or gDNA that made up the material.

Assay: immunoSEQ multiplex PCR; the TCRdb copy retains only in-frame clones and omits some. The repertoire consists of about 80,000 clones, with roughly four fifths occurring once and the leading ten covering approximately 15%. The sequenced material came from peripheral blood. This TCR was recovered from a man between 65 and 85 years old with active or convalescent COVID-19.

CDR3 in DNA: TGCGCCAGCAGCTTGGTTAACAGGGGCGCCTATGGCTACACCTTC. It yields the protein CASSLVNRGAYGYTF. The chain combines TRBV5-1 with TRBJ1-2, with 7 bases that match TRBD1. The CDR3 extends over 15 amino acids. Germline loops: CDR1 SGHRS, CDR2 YFSETQ. Trimming took 0 bases from V and 4 from J; bases not matched to a gene: 6.